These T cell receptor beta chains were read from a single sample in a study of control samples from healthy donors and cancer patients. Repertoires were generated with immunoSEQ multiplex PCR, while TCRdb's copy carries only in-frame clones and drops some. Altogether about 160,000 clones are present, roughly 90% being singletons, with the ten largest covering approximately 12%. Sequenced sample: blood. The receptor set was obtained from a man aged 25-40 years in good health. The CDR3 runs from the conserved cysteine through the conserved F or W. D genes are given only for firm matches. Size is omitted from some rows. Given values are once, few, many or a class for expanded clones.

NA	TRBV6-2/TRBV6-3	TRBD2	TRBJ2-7	TGTGCCAGCAGTTCTGGCGGGGGACTAGCATCGTCCTACGAGCAGTACTTC	CASSSGGGLASSYEQYF
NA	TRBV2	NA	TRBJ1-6	TGTGCCAGCAGTGAGGGTCCACCCCTCCACTTT	CASSEGPPLHF
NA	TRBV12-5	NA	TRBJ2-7	TGTGCTAGTGGTAGGGACTGGGAAAATTCCTACGAGCAGTACTTC	CASGRDWENSYEQYF
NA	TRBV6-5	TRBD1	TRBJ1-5	TGTGCCAGCAGACCAAGGACAGGGATAGGTCAGCCCCAGCATTTT	CASRPRTGIGQPQHF
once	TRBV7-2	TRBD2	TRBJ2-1	TGTGCCAGCAGCTCGCCGGGACTAGGGGAGCGAGAGCAGTTCTTC	CASSSPGLGEREQFF
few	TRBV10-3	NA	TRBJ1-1	TGTGCCATCAGTGATAAGGGGGTTTCGTCCGCTGAAGCTTTCTTT	CAISDKGVSSAEAFF
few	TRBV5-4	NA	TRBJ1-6	TGTGCCAGCAGCTTGGGCGGCAGGGATAATTCACCCCTCCACTTT	CASSLGGRDNSPLHF
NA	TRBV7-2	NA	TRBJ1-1	TGTGCCAGCAGCTCCGGACAGCCGGGCACTGAAGCTTTCTTT	CASSSGQPGTEAFF
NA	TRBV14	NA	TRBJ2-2	TGTGCCAGCAGCAGGGTACGCTGGGAGCTGTTTTTT	CASSRVRWELFF
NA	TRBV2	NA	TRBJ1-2	TGTGCCAGCCAATCTAGGACTCTGGGGGGCTACACCTTC	CASQSRTLGGYTF
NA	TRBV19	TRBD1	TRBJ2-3	TGTGCCAGTAGTATCGACAGGGGAACAGATACGCAGTATTTT	CASSIDRGTDTQYF
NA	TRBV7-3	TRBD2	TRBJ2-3	TGTGCCAGCAGCTTATCGGTCCTTAGCGGGGGAAGGAATACGCAGTATTTT	CASSLSVLSGGRNTQYF
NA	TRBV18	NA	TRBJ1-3	TGTGCCAGCTCACCCACGGGACCCTCCTCTGGAAACACCATATATTTT	CASSPTGPSSGNTIYF
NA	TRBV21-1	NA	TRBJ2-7	TGTGCCAGCAGCAGGAGGGTCTACGAGCAGTACTTC	CASSRRVYEQYF
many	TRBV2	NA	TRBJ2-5	TGTGCCAGCAGTGTTCAGGGCCAGCGGCAGACCCAGTACTTC	CASSVQGQRQTQYF
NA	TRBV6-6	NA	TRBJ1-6	TGTGCCAGCAGTTACTCGGATTCACCCCTCCACTTT	CASSYSDSPLHF
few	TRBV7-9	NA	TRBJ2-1	TGTGCCAGCAGCTTGGCAGGGGTGAATGAGCAGTTCTTC	CASSLAGVNEQFF
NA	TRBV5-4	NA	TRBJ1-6	TGTGCCAGCAGCCCAGACTTCGGGACACCCCTCCACTTT	CASSPDFGTPLHF
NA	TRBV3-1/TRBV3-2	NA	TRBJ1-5	TGTGCCAGCAGCCAAGGTCCCGGGCGACCTAGCAATCAGCCCCAGCATTTT	CASSQGPGRPSNQPQHF
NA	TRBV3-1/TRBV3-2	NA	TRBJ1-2	TGTGCCAGCAGCCAAGAGGATCGGAGCTATGGCTACACCTTC	CASSQEDRSYGYTF
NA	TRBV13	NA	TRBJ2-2	TGTGCCAGCAGCTTTCGGGGCGTGAAGGACACCGGGGAGCTGTTTTTT	CASSFRGVKDTGELFF
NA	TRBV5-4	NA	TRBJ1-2	TGTGCCAGCAGGGTGGCGTTTCCCCTCACCCCCAACCCAAACTATGGCTACACCTTC	CASRVAFPLTPNPNYGYTF
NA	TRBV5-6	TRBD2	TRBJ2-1	TGTGCCAGCAGCGGGGGACTAGCGGAATACAATGAGCAGTTCTTC	CASSGGLAEYNEQFF
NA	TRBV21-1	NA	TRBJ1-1	TGTGCCAGCATCCCGACCTCGGTCAGGGACACTGAAGCTTTCTTT	CASIPTSVRDTEAFF
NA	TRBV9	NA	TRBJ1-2	TGTGCCAGCAGCGCCCAGGTTTCCAACTATGGCTACACCTTC	CASSAQVSNYGYTF
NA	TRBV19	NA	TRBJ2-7	TGTGCCAGTAGTCCTCGGTTGGCTGGCGAGCAGTACTTC	CASSPRLAGEQYF
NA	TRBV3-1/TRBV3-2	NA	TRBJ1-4	TGTGCCAGCAGCCCTGGACAGTCCATAACTAATGAAAAACTGTTTTTT	CASSPGQSITNEKLFF